This is a list of T cell receptor beta chains from one sample in a study of regulatory T cells in long-lasting Graves disease. MiXCR, applied by TCRdb to the multiplex PCR reads, yields one record per CDR3 protein. In the table there are fewer than 400,000 distinct CDR3 sequences, less than 25% of which are singletons. The input for sequencing was peripheral blood mononuclear cells (PBMCs), taken when the disease was refractory, from a patient treated with antithyroid drugs. The receptors originated from a female donor with Graves disease. CDR3s leave out the opening cysteine and the closing phenylalanine or tryptophan. Clone size is given for some rows only: seen once, a few or many times, or a class if the clone is expanded.

j_call: TRBJ2-5
v_call: TRBV27
clone_size: -
cdr3_aa: ASSLMSSKIQETQY

j_call: TRBJ2-1
v_call: TRBV28
clone_size: -
cdr3_aa: ASADPAGLREQF

j_call: TRBJ2-5
v_call: TRBV29-1
clone_size: many
cdr3_aa: SVGIAGGLQETQY

j_call: TRBJ2-1
v_call: TRBV7-2
clone_size: few
cdr3_aa: ASSLVAALGNEQF

j_call: TRBJ2-7
v_call: TRBV19
clone_size: once
cdr3_aa: ASTPKTSSLKGVYEQY

j_call: TRBJ1-4
v_call: TRBV29-1
clone_size: few
cdr3_aa: SVARGRGEKLF

j_call: TRBJ1-5
v_call: TRBV7-8
clone_size: many
cdr3_aa: ASSLGPYSNQPQH

j_call: TRBJ1-1
v_call: TRBV7-9
clone_size: -
cdr3_aa: ANSAGVANTEAF

j_call: TRBJ2-2
v_call: TRBV20-1
clone_size: -
cdr3_aa: SARDRLAGNTGELF

j_call: TRBJ2-5
v_call: TRBV24-1
clone_size: many
cdr3_aa: ATSDPRQAETQY

j_call: TRBJ1-1
v_call: TRBV6-5
clone_size: few
cdr3_aa: ASSYFSWNTEAF

j_call: TRBJ1-6
v_call: TRBV25-1
clone_size: few
cdr3_aa: ASSEQNGLGSPLH

j_call: TRBJ2-3
v_call: TRBV12-3/TRBV12-4
clone_size: -
cdr3_aa: ASSFEGIGTDTQY

j_call: TRBJ1-2
v_call: TRBV30
clone_size: few
cdr3_aa: AWSAQTGTDRT

j_call: TRBJ2-5
v_call: TRBV30
clone_size: many
cdr3_aa: AWSRDLNRETQY

j_call: TRBJ2-1
v_call: TRBV30
clone_size: few
cdr3_aa: AWKVSGSDGEQF

j_call: TRBJ1-2
v_call: TRBV2
clone_size: many
cdr3_aa: ASMSLTSLDYGYT

j_call: TRBJ2-5
v_call: TRBV12-3/TRBV12-4
clone_size: many
cdr3_aa: ASSLAFREDPEY

j_call: TRBJ1-2
v_call: TRBV12-3/TRBV12-4
clone_size: many
cdr3_aa: ASRPGDVYDGYT

j_call: TRBJ2-7
v_call: TRBV27
clone_size: many
cdr3_aa: ASSQPGQGRDEQY

j_call: TRBJ1-6
v_call: TRBV7-2
clone_size: -
cdr3_aa: ASSLGGTGTNSPLH

j_call: TRBJ2-7
v_call: TRBV6-1
clone_size: few
cdr3_aa: ASRPIDNSNEQY

j_call: TRBJ1-2
v_call: TRBV29-1
clone_size: -
cdr3_aa: SARGKDAANYGYT

j_call: TRBJ2-4
v_call: TRBV5-1
clone_size: -
cdr3_aa: ASSLGGQAPEDIQY

j_call: TRBJ1-2
v_call: TRBV6-4
clone_size: few
cdr3_aa: ASSYSIWESFYGYT

j_call: TRBJ2-7
v_call: TRBV7-3
clone_size: few
cdr3_aa: ASSSSPGYEQY

j_call: TRBJ1-1
v_call: TRBV7-9
clone_size: many
cdr3_aa: ASSPDTRNTEAF